Below are 9 T cell receptor beta chains sequenced from a single sample in a study of cytomegalovirus exposure and HLA in healthy donors. Generated by immunoSEQ multiplex PCR, the TCRdb table keeps only in-frame clones and is missing some. The sample consists of about 160,000 clones, about 95% of them appearing once. What was sequenced was PBMCs. These receptors all come from a young woman in good health and CMV-seronegative.

V is TRBV6-5 and J is TRBJ2-7; 8 bases fit TRBD2. CDR1 and CDR2 (germline): MNHEY, SVGAGI. The CDR3 loop spans 15 amino acids. Germline trimming cut 4 bases from V and 2 bases from J; bases unmatched to any gene: 7. In nucleotides, the CDR3 is TGTGCCAGCAGTTCCGACGGGGGACTAGCCTACGAGCAGTACTTC. It specifies CASSSDGGLAYEQYF.

J is TRBJ1-1 and V is TRBV4-1; D remains unclear. The CDR3 extends over 16 amino acids. Germline values: CDR1 MGHRA, CDR2 YSYEKL. The V end was cut by 0 bases, the J end by 8 bases, with 19 bases between. DNA for the CDR3: TGCGCCAGCAGCCAAGAATTGTCATCGTTTTCGCTAGAAGCTTTCTTT. Translation: CASSQELSSFSLEAFF.

V usage is TRBV30 and J usage is TRBJ1-3; possible D gene TRBD1, 6 bases. The V end lost 6 bases, the J end lost 0 bases, and 15 bases lay between the germline ends. CDR3 length: 15 residues. Germline-derived CDR1 and CDR2 are GTSNPN and SVGIG (reference sequence). CDR3 amino acids: CACTNRESSGNTIYF. Here the CDR3 DNA reads TGTGCCTGTACGAACAGGGAAAGCTCTGGAAACACCATATATTTT.

The chain employs TRBV9 and TRBJ1-4; D is possibly TRBD1 (5 bases). V was cut by 0 bases and J by 4 bases, with 7 bases left in between. CDR3 length equals 14 residues. CDR1 and CDR2 from the germline V gene are SGDLS and YYNGEE. The CDR3 DNA follows: TGTGCCAGCAGCGTAGAGGGGTATAATGAAAAACTGTTTTTT. Translation gives CASSVEGYNEKLFF.

The chain carries TRBV29-1 and TRBJ1-1; D unclear. With 6 bases removed from V and 5 bases from J, the gap between germline ends came to 19 bases. The CDR3 consists of 14 residues. From germline, CDR1 is SQVTM and CDR2 ANQGSEA. CDR3 sequence (DNA): TGCAGCGTACACTCCCGACTCAGTCAGACTGAAGCTTTCTTT. This sequence encodes CSVHSRLSQTEAFF. The full variable domain, with the rest looked up from reference TRBV29-1 and TRBJ1-1, is SAVISQKPSRDICQRGTSLTIQCQVDSQVTMMFWYRQQPGQSLTLIATANQGSEATYESGFVIDKFPISRPNLTFSTLTVSNMSPEDSSIYLCSVHSRLSQTEAFFGQGTRLTVV.

This rearrangement joins TRBV9 to TRBJ2-1; 7 nucleotides line up with TRBD1. Losses at the gene ends were 1 base for V and 4 bases for J; bases not matched to a gene: 14. Per the germline V gene, CDR1 is SGDLS and CDR2 is YYNGEE. CDR3 length: 18 amino acids. CDR3 amino acids: CASSVSRDSTMGYNEQFF. For the CDR3, the DNA is TGTGCCAGCAGCGTATCCCGGGACAGCACTATGGGGTACAATGAGCAGTTCTTC. Filled out from reference TRBV9 and TRBJ2-1, the complete variable domain reads DSGVTQTPKHLITATGQRVTLRCSPRSGDLSVYWYQQSLDQGLQFLIQYYNGEERAKGNILERFSAQQFPDLHSELNLSSLELGDSALYFCASSVSRDSTMGYNEQFFGPGTRLTVL.

J is TRBJ2-5 and V is TRBV29-1; TRBD1 matches at 7 bases. The V segment lost 1 base and the J segment 1 base; nucleotides outside the gene matches: 6. The germline V gene encodes CDR1 SQVTM and CDR2 ANQGSEA. This CDR3 contains 15 residues. Here the CDR3 reads CSVEGGTVPQETQYF. The CDR3 nucleotides are TGCAGCGTTGAAGGTGGGACAGTACCCCAAGAGACCCAGTACTTC.

This chain joins TRBV18 and TRBJ2-3; 9 nucleotides line up with TRBD1. Germline CDR1 is KGHSH and CDR2 is LQKENI. The V gene end was trimmed by 6 bases and the J gene end by 0 bases; junction bases not matched to a gene: 4. The CDR3 length is 15 residues. The CDR3 bases are TGTGCCAGCTCGACAGGGGGAACCAGCACAGATACGCAGTATTTT. Translating gives CASSTGGTSTDTQYF.

The V call is TRBV5-1, the J call TRBJ2-7; no clear D gene. The germline V gene has CDR1 SGHRS and CDR2 YFSETQ. This CDR3 has 12 amino acids. V lost 3 bases and J 2 bases, leaving 6 bases between the germline ends. In DNA, the CDR3 is TGCGCCAGCAGCTCCGCGACCTACGAGCAGTACTTC. Translating it yields CASSSATYEQYF.